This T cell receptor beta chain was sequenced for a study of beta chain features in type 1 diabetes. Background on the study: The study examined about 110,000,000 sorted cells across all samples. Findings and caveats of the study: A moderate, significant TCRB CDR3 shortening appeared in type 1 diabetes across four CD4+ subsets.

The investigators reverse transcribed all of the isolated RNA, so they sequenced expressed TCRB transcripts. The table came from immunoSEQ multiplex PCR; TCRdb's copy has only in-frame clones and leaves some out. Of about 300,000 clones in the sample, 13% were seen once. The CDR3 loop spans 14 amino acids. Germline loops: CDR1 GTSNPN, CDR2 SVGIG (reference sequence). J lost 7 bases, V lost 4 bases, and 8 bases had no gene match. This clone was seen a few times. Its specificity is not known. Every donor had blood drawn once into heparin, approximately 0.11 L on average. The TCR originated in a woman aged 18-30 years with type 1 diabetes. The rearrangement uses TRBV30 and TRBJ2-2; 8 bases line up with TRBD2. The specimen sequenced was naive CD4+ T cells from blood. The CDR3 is CAWTLGLAGGELFF. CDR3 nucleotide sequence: TGTGCCTGGACTTTAGGACTAGCCGGCGGGGAGCTGTTTTTT.